The 30 T cell receptor beta chains below come from one sample, sequenced in a study of early T cells in non-severe SARS-CoV-2 infection. TCRdb reanalysed the 5' RACE reads using MiXCR and keeps one entry per CDR3 protein. The data hold tens of thousands of distinct CDR3 sequences, with about 5% observed a single time. Sequencing input: whole blood. The receptors originated from an adult who was a healthcare worker with PCR-confirmed SARS-CoV-2 infection or an uninfected control (not recorded which).

This chain links TRBV7-9 with TRBJ2-2; D is ambiguous. V lost 1 base and J 0 bases, leaving 12 bases between the germline ends. The CDR3 has 17 residues. Germline V gives CDR1 SEHNR, CDR2 FQNEAQ (reference sequence). The CDR3 DNA is TGTGCCAGCAGCTTAGGAGTCTGGGCCACGAACACCGGGGAGCTGTTTTTT. Protein: CASSLGVWATNTGELFF.

At least ten counts were recorded for this clonotype. The rearrangement joins TRBV5-1 to TRBJ2-3; no definite D call. V lost 0 bases and J lost 4, with 9 bases in between. CDR3 length: 14 amino acids. Germline V gene sequence: CDR1 SGHRS, CDR2 YFSETQ. The CDR3 protein is CASSLGLAPDTQYF. The CDR3 DNA reads as TGCGCCAGCAGCTTGGGATTAGCCCCAGATACGCAGTATTTT. Variable domain in full (rest from reference TRBV5-1 and TRBJ2-3): KAGVTQTPRYLIKTRGQQVTLSCSPISGHRSVSWYQQTPGQGLQFLFEYFSETQRNKGNFPGRFSGRQFSNSRSEMNVSTLELGDSALYLCASSLGLAPDTQYFGPGTRLTVL.

Many counts were recorded for this clonotype. The V gene is TRBV6-6, the J gene TRBJ1-5; 7 bases map to TRBD1. Germline V gene lookup returns CDR1 MNHNY and CDR2 SVGAGI (reference sequence). Trimming at V came to 8 bases and at J to 4 bases, leaving 8 bases not matched to a gene. CDR3 length: 14 residues. CDR3 protein: CASGQTTGNQPQHF. CDR3 coding DNA: TGTGCCAGCGGGCAAACGACAGGGAATCAGCCCCAGCATTTT.

In this sample, this clonotype turned up many times. This rearrangement joins TRBV7-3 to TRBJ2-3, with D maybe TRBD1 (5 bases). In germline, CDR1 is SGHTA, CDR2 FQGTGA. There are 14 residues in the CDR3. Trimming took off 2 bases at V and 6 bases at J, with 12 bases between the two ends. CDR3 region: CASSLWEGADTQYF. DNA for the CDR3: TGTGCCAGCAGCTTATGGGAAGGGGCGGATACGCAGTATTTT.

This clonotype was counted a few times. The rearrangement uses TRBV30 and TRBJ2-2; no reliable D call. Germline CDR1 reads GTSNPN; CDR2 reads SVGIG (reference sequence). The V gene lost 0 bases and the J gene lost 1 base, with 3 bases spanning the gap. The CDR3 contains 13 residues. The DNA for the CDR3 is TGTGCCTGGAGTGTAAGGAACACCGGGGAGCTGTTTTTT. This translates into CAWSVRNTGELFF.

This clonotype was found many times. The chain employs TRBV2 and TRBJ2-3, with 8 bases lining up with TRBD2. This CDR3 has 15 amino acids. Germline CDR1 SNHLY, CDR2 FYNNEI. V shed 6 bases and J 5 bases; nucleotides not matched to a gene: 10. CDR3 nucleotide sequence: TGTGCCAGCAGGCAATCGGGGGGGCCACAAGATACGCAGTATTTT. Translation: CASRQSGGPQDTQYF.

The sample holds many counts of this clonotype. The rearrangement uses TRBV7-3 and TRBJ2-1; D perhaps matches TRBD1 (5 bases). Per germline, CDR1 SGHTA and CDR2 FQGTGA. Trimming shortened V by 5 bases and J by 4 bases, and 9 bases separated the two germline ends. The length of the CDR3 is 13 residues. CDR3 in DNA: TGTGCCAGCAGCGAGACAGTGTACAATGAGCAGTTCTTC. This sequence encodes CASSETVYNEQFF.

This clonotype was counted at least ten times. V and J are TRBV7-8 and TRBJ2-1; D uncertain. The V end lost 5 bases, the J end lost 1 base, and 9 bases lay between the germline ends. Looked up from germline, CDR1 is SGHVS and CDR2 is FQNEAQ. This CDR3 is 14 amino acids long. CDR3 sequence reads: CASSLRPSYNEQFF. CDR3 in DNA: TGTGCCAGCAGCCTTAGGCCGTCCTACAATGAGCAGTTCTTC. Supplemented by reference TRBV7-8 and TRBJ2-1, the full variable domain reads GAGVSQSPRYKVAKRGQDVALRCDPISGHVSLFWYQQALGQGPEFLTYFQNEAQLDKSGLPSDRFFAERPEGSVSTLKIQRTQQEDSAVYLCASSLRPSYNEQFFGPGTRLTVL.

This clonotype was counted ten times or more. The chain couples TRBV20-1 to TRBJ1-5; D is uncertain. The V end lost 1 base, the J end lost 5 bases, and 12 bases lay between the germline ends. CDR1 is DFQATT and CDR2 is SNEGSKA in the germline V gene (reference sequence). The CDR3 consists of 14 residues. The CDR3, as DNA: TGCAGTGCTAGAGGGGCCACCGGGGATCAGCCCCAGCATTTT. This sequence encodes CSARGATGDQPQHF.

At least ten counts were recorded for this clonotype. The rearrangement links TRBV20-1 to TRBJ1-2, with 8 bases lining up with TRBD1. The germline CDR1 and CDR2 sequences are DFQATT and SNEGSKA (reference sequence). This CDR3 has 13 amino acids. V lost 3 bases and J lost 7; bases outside the gene matches: 7. For the CDR3, the DNA is TGCAGTGCTAGTCGGCAGGGGGCATTTGGCTACACCTTC. It yields the protein CSASRQGAFGYTF.

In its sample, this clonotype was seen many times. The chain links TRBV7-6 to TRBJ2-5; the match to TRBD2 covers 12 bases. V lost 5 bases and J lost 6; bases outside the gene matches: 7. Germline CDR1 is SGHVS and CDR2 is FNYEAQ. The CDR3 contains 15 residues. The CDR3 loop reads CASSISTSGGKTQYF. In DNA, the CDR3 is TGTGCCAGCAGCATATCGACTAGCGGGGGAAAGACCCAGTACTTC.

This clonotype was observed a handful of times. The chain couples TRBV3-1 to TRBJ2-7; tentatively, D is TRBD2 (6 bases). Trimming took 0 bases from V and 6 from J, leaving 12 bases between them. Germline loops: CDR1 LGHDT, CDR2 YNNKEL (reference sequence). CDR3 length: 14 amino acids. The CDR3 region is CASSQDGRTTEQYF. In nucleotides, the CDR3 is TGTGCCAGCAGCCAAGATGGGCGGACTACCGAGCAGTACTTC.

The rearrangement links TRBV7-2 to TRBJ2-3; the D gene is possibly TRBD1 (6 bases). V lost 3 bases and J lost 11, with 12 bases in between. In germline, CDR1 is SGHTA, CDR2 FQGNSA. The CDR3 covers 12 residues. The CDR3 region is CASSLVGDKQYF. The CDR3 nucleotides are TGTGCCAGCAGCTTGGTCGGGGACAAGCAGTATTTT. Full variable domain (remainder filled in from reference TRBV7-2 and TRBJ2-3): GAGVSQSPSNKVTEKGKDVELRCDPISGHTALYWYRQSLGQGLEFLIYFQGNSAPDKSGLPSDRFSAERTGGSVSTLTIQRTQQEDSAVYLCASSLVGDKQYFGPGTRLTVL.

J is TRBJ2-2 and V is TRBV6-4, with D unresolved. The CDR3 is made up of 14 amino acids. V gave up 3 bases and J gave up 6 bases, with 11 bases separating them. Germline CDR1 reads MRHNA; CDR2 reads SNTAGT. In DNA, the CDR3 is TGTGCCAGCAGTGAAATAGCAGGAGCCGGGGAGCTGTTTTTT. Translated: CASSEIAGAGELFF.

This clonotype was observed many times. The chain's CDR3 is CASILFAEAFF. The CDR3 DNA is TGTGCCAGCATCCTATTCGCTGAAGCTTTCTTT. The chain carries TRBV2 and TRBJ1-1; the D is unclear. The germline CDR1 and CDR2 sequences are SNHLY and FYNNEI. CDR3 length: 11 residues. The ends were cut back, 7 bases at V and 6 bases at J, with 9 bases in the middle.

This chain uses TRBV11-3 with TRBJ1-1; maybe TRBD1 (6 bases). The CDR3 covers 14 residues. V was pared by 2 bases and J by 1 base, with 8 bases between. Germline-derived CDR1 and CDR2 are SGHNT and YENEEA. In nucleotides, the CDR3 is TGTGCCAGCAGCTTAAGGGGGGCGAACACTGAAGCTTTCTTT. Its protein product is CASSLRGANTEAFF. Full variable domain (rest looked up from reference TRBV11-3 and TRBJ1-1): EAGVVQSPRYKIIEKKQPVAFWCNPISGHNTLYWYLQNLGQGPELLIRYENEEAVDDSQLPKDRFSAERLKGVDSTLKIQPAELGDSAVYLCASSLRGANTEAFFGQGTRLTVV.

Ten or more counts support this clonotype. The chain has TRBV10-3 and TRBJ2-2; D unresolved. CDR3 length: 13 residues. V was pared by 11 bases and J by 0 bases, with 10 bases between. CDR1 ENHRY and CDR2 SYGVKD come from the germline V gene. The CDR3, as DNA: TGTGCCTCGGTGGCCGCGAACACCGGGGAGCTGTTTTTT. It specifies CASVAANTGELFF.

This clonotype was counted ten times or more. The chain couples TRBV4-1 to TRBJ2-5, with 7 nucleotides matching TRBD1. Per germline, CDR1 MGHRA and CDR2 YSYEKL. J was trimmed by 1 base and V by 0 bases; bases with no gene match: 8. The CDR3 consists of 17 residues. The CDR3 DNA follows: TGCGCCAGCAGCCAAGATAGAGTCGACAGGGCCCAAGAGACCCAGTACTTC. It yields the protein CASSQDRVDRAQETQYF.

This clonotype was seen just once. At one boundary the junction diverges from the germline segment, which might be a read error. The chain recombines TRBV7-8 with TRBJ2-7; 9 bases map to TRBD1. The germline V gene has CDR1 SGHVS and CDR2 FQNEAQ. There are 16 residues in the CDR3. The CDR3 spells CVSSPRKTGGFNEQYF. For the CDR3, the DNA is TGTGTCAGCAGCCCCCGAAAGACAGGGGGGTTCAACGAGCAGTACTTC.

This clonotype was detected many times. J is TRBJ2-7 and V is TRBV29-1; 8 bases fit TRBD1. The CDR3 has 13 residues. The V and J ends lost 1 base and 9 bases, in that order; junction bases with no gene match: 8. Looked up from germline, CDR1 is SQVTM and CDR2 is ANQGSEA. The CDR3 loop reads CSVEGDRRGSQYF. The CDR3 DNA is TGCAGCGTTGAAGGGGACAGGCGAGGATCGCAGTACTTC.

The sample holds many counts of this clonotype. The CDR3 sequence: CASSITSAANYGYTF. CDR3 DNA sequence: TGTGCCAGTAGTATCACATCGGCTGCTAACTATGGCTACACCTTC. The rearrangement joins TRBV19 to TRBJ1-2; unclear D gene. Germline loops: CDR1 LNHDA, CDR2 SQIVND (reference sequence). With 3 bases removed from V and 0 bases from J, the gap between germline ends came to 11 bases. CDR3 length: 15 residues.

This clonotype showed up many times. The chain is built from TRBV10-3 and TRBJ1-1; 12 positions match TRBD1. Germline V gene lookup returns CDR1 ENHRY and CDR2 SYGVKD. Trimming took 6 bases from V and 10 from J; bases not matched to a gene: 9. This CDR3 region has 14 residues. The CDR3 bases are TGTGCCATCAGAACCGGGACAGGGGGCGCATTAGCTTTCTTT. The encoded protein is CAIRTGTGGALAFF.

This clonotype showed up many times. This sequence joins TRBV18 and TRBJ1-6; the D is unclear. Germline CDR1 KGHSH, CDR2 LQKENI. The CDR3 is 14 residues long. With 0 bases removed from V and 10 bases from J, the gap between germline ends came to 10 bases. The chain's CDR3 is CASSPPRVGSPLHF. CDR3 nucleotide sequence: TGTGCCAGCTCACCACCGCGGGTTGGGTCACCCCTCCACTTT.

The table lists this clonotype with many counts. The chain links TRBV18 to TRBJ1-1; D gene uncertain. The CDR3 runs 14 residues. V lost 3 bases and J 0 bases, leaving 8 bases between the germline ends. The germline CDR1 and CDR2 sequences are KGHSH and LQKENI. Here the CDR3 reads CASSPSVMNTEAFF. In DNA, the CDR3 is TGTGCCAGCTCACCGTCGGTAATGAACACTGAAGCTTTCTTT.

This rearrangement joins TRBV7-9 to TRBJ1-1; D perhaps matches TRBD1 (6 bases). The CDR3 runs to 13 residues. Trimming took off 4 bases at V and 7 bases at J, with 13 bases between the two ends. Per the germline V gene, CDR1 is SEHNR and CDR2 is FQNEAQ (reference sequence). CDR3 sequence (DNA): TGTGCCAGCAGCTCCCCGGGGGCAGTTGAAGCTTTCTTT. Its translation is CASSSPGAVEAFF. The full variable domain, with the rest looked up from reference TRBV7-9 and TRBJ1-1, is DTGVSQNPRHKITKRGQNVTFRCDPISEHNRLYWYRQTLGQGPEFLTYFQNEAQLEKSRLLSDRFSAERPKGSFSTLEIQRTEQGDSAMYLCASSSPGAVEAFFGQGTRLTVV.

J is TRBJ2-3 and V is TRBV5-4; 10 bases are a match to TRBD1. The V and J ends lost 4 bases and 6 bases, in that order; junction bases with no gene match: 8. CDR1 and CDR2 from the germline V gene are SGHNT and YYREEE (reference sequence). CDR3 length: 15 residues. CDR3 protein: CASSVGTGDGDTQYF. The DNA of the CDR3 is TGTGCCAGCAGCGTCGGGACAGGGGACGGGGATACGCAGTATTTT.

This clonotype has only a few counts. The rearrangement joins TRBV3-1 to TRBJ1-1, with unresolved D. The CDR3 runs 15 residues. V was shortened by 7 bases and J by 0 bases, with 15 bases between the two germline ends. The germline V gene encodes CDR1 LGHDT and CDR2 YNNKEL (reference sequence). CDR3 bases: TGTGCCAGCACGTCAAAAGATGGGATGAACACTGAAGCTTTCTTT. This gives the protein CASTSKDGMNTEAFF.

This clonotype has a count of ten or more. The chain combines TRBV7-9 with TRBJ2-5, with D uncertain. There are 13 residues in the CDR3. Germline V gives CDR1 SEHNR, CDR2 FQNEAQ (reference sequence). Deletions cut 6 bases from V and 6 bases from J, with 14 bases between. The CDR3 region is CASRPLRVKTQYF. The CDR3 bases are TGTGCCAGCAGACCGCTCCGGGTGAAGACCCAGTACTTC.

In nucleotides, the CDR3 is TGCGCCAGCAGCCAAGATTTGAACACCTACTCTGGAAACACCATATATTTT. Its protein product is CASSQDLNTYSGNTIYF. The gene calls are TRBV4-1 and TRBJ1-3, with D hard to call. V was clipped by 0 bases and J by 0 bases, with 12 bases between them. Germline V gene sequence: CDR1 MGHRA, CDR2 YSYEKL. The CDR3 runs 17 residues.

The table lists this clonotype with many counts. The J gene is TRBJ2-5, the V gene TRBV24-1; D is undetermined. Between the trimmed V and J ends, which lost 12 bases and 7 bases, there was a span of 20 bases. The germline V gene has CDR1 KGHDR and CDR2 SFDVKD. There are 13 residues in the CDR3. The CDR3 region is CAPILSQRPTQYF. The CDR3 DNA follows: TGTGCCCCCATTTTGAGTCAGCGACCGACCCAGTACTTC.